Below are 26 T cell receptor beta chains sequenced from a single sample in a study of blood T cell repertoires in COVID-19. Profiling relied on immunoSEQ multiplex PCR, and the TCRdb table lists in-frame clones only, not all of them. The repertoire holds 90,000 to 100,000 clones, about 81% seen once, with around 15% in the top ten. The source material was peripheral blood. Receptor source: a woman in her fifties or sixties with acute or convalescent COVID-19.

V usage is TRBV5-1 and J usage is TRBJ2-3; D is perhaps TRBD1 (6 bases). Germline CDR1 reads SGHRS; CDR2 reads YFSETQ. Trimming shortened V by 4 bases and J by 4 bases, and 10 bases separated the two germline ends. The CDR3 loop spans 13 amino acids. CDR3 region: CASSVQGSDTQYF. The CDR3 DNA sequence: TGCGCCAGCAGCGTACAGGGTTCAGATACGCAGTATTTT. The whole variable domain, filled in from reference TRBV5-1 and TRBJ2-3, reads KAGVTQTPRYLIKTRGQQVTLSCSPISGHRSVSWYQQTPGQGLQFLFEYFSETQRNKGNFPGRFSGRQFSNSRSEMNVSTLELGDSALYLCASSVQGSDTQYFGPGTRLTVL.

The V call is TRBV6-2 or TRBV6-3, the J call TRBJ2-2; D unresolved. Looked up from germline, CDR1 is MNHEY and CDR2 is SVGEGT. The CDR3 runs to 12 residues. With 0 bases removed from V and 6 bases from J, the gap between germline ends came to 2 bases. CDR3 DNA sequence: TGTGCCAGCAGTTACTCCGCCGGGGAGCTGTTTTTT. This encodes CASSYSAGELFF.

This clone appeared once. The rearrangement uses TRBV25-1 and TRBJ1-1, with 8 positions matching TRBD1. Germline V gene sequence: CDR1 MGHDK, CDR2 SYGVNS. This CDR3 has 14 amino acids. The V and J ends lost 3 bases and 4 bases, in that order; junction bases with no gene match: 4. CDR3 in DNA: TGTGCCAGCAGTGACACTACAGGGGGCACTGAAGCTTTCTTT. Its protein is CASSDTTGGTEAFF.

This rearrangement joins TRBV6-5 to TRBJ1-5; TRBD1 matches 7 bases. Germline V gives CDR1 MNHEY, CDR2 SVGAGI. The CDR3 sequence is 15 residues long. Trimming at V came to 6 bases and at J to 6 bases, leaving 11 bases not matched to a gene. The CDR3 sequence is CASSLDRAVGQPQHF. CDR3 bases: TGTGCCAGCAGCCTCGACAGGGCCGTAGGTCAGCCCCAGCATTTT.

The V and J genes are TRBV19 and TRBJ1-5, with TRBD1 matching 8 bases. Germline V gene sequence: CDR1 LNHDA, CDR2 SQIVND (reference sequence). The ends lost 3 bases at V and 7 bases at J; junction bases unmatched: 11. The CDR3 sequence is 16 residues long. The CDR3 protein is CASSIRGQGRPQPQHF. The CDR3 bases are TGTGCCAGTAGTATTAGAGGACAGGGAAGGCCCCAGCCCCAGCATTTT.

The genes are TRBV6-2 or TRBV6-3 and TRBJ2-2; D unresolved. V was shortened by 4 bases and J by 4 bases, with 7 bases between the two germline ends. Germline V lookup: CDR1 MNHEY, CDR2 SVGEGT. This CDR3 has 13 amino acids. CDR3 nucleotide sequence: TGTGCCAGCAGTTCCCTAGGCACCGGGGAGCTGTTTTTT. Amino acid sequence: CASSSLGTGELFF.

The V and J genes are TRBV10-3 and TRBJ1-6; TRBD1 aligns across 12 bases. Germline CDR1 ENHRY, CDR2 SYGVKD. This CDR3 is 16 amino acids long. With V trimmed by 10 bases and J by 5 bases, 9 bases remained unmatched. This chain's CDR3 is CATLGGTGGDNSPLHF. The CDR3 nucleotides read TGTGCCACGTTGGGCGGGACAGGGGGCGATAATTCACCCCTCCACTTT.

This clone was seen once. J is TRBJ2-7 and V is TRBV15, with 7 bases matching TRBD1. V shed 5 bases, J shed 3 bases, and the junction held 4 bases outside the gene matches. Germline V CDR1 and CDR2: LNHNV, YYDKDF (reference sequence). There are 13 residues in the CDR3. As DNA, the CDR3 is TGTGCCACCAGCGAGACAGGGCTCTACGAGCAGTACTTC. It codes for CATSETGLYEQYF.

In DNA, the CDR3 is TGTGCCAGCAGCCATCGCGGCCCTAATAATTCACCCCTCCACTTT. The encoded protein is CASSHRGPNNSPLHF. The chain links TRBV11-3 to TRBJ1-6; unclear D gene. This CDR3 region has 15 residues. In germline, CDR1 is SGHNT, CDR2 YENEEA. The ends were cut back, 5 bases at V and 5 bases at J, with 13 bases in the middle.

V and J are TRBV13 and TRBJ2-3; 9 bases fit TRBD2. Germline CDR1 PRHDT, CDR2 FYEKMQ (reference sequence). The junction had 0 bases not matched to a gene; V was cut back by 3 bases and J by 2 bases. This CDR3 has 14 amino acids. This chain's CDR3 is CASSLGLATDTQYF. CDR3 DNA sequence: TGTGCCAGCAGCTTGGGACTAGCCACAGATACGCAGTATTTT.

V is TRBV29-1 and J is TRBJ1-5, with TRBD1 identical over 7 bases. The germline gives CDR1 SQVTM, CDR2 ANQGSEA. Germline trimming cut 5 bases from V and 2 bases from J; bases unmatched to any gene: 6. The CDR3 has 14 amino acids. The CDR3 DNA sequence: TGCAGCGTTAGCCCCGGGACAGGCAATCAGCCCCAGCATTTT. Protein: CSVSPGTGNQPQHF.

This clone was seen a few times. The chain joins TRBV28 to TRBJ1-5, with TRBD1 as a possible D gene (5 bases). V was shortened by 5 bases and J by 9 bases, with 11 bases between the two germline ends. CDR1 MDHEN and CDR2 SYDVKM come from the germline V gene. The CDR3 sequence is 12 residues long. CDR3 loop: CASSLTGRPQHF. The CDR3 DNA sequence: TGTGCCAGCAGTCTAACAGGTCGGCCCCAGCATTTT.

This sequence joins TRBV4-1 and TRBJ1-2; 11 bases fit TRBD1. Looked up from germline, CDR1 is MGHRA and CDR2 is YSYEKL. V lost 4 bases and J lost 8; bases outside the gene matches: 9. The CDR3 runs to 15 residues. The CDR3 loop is CASSRVIGDRGGYTF. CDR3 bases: TGCGCCAGCAGCCGAGTAATAGGGGACAGGGGGGGCTACACCTTC.

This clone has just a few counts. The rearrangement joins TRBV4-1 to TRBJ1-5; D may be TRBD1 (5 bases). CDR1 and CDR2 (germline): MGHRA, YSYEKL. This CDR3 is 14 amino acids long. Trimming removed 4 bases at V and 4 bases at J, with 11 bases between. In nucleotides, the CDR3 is TGCGCCAGCAGCCCCCGGGAGGGGAATCAGCCCCAGCATTTT. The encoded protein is CASSPREGNQPQHF.

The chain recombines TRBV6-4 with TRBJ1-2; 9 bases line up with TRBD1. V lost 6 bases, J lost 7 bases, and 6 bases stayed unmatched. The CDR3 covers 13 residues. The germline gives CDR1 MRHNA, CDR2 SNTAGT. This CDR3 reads CASSRTGVGGYTF. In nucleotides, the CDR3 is TGTGCCAGCAGCCGGACAGGGGTAGGTGGCTACACCTTC.

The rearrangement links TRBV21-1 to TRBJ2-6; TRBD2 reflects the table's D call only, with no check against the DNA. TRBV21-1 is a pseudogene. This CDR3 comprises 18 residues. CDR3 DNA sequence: TGTGCCAGCAGCCCGCGAAGCATACCCACCTCTGGGGCCAACGTCCTGACTTTC. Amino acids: CASSPRSIPTSGANVLTF.

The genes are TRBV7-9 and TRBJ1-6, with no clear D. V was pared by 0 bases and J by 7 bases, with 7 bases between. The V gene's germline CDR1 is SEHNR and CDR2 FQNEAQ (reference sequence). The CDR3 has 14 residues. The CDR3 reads CASSLALSNSPLHF. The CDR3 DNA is TGTGCCAGCAGCTTAGCGCTTAGCAATTCACCCCTCCACTTT.

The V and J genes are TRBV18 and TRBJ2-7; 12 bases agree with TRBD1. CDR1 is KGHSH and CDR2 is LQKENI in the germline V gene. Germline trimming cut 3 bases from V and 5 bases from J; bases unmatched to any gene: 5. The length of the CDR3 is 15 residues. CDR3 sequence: CASSPGQGASNEQYF. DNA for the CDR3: TGTGCCAGCTCACCGGGACAGGGGGCAAGTAACGAGCAGTACTTC.

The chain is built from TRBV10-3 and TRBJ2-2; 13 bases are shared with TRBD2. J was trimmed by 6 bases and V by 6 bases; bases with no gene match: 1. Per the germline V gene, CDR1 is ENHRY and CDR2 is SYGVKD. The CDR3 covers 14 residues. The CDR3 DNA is TGTGCCATCAGGACTAGCGGGGGGCCCGGGGAGCTGTTTTTT. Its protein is CAIRTSGGPGELFF.

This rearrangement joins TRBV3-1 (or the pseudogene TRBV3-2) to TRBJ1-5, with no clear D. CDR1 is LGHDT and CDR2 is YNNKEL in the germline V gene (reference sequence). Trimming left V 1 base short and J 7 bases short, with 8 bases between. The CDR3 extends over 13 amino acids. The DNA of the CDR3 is TGTGCCAGCAGCCAAGGACTAGGGCAGCCCCAGCATTTT. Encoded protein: CASSQGLGQPQHF.

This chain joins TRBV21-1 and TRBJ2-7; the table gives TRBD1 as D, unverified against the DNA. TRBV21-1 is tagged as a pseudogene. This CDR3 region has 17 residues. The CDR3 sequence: CASSSYVRGLTSYEQYF. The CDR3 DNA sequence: TGTGCCAGCAGCAGTTATGTTAGGGGATTAACCTCCTACGAGCAGTACTTC.

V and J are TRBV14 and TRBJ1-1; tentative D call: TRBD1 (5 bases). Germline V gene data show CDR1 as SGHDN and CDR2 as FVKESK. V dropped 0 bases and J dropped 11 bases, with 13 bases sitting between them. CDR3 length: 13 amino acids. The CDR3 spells CASSQESRGKAFF. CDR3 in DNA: TGTGCCAGCAGCCAAGAGTCCCGGGGGAAGGCTTTCTTT.

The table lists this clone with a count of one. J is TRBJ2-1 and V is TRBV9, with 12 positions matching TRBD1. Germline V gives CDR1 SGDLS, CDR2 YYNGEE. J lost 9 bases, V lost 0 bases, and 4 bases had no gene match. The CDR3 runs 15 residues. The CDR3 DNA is TGTGCCAGCAGCGTAGAGGGACAGGGGGCAGGTGAGCAGTTCTTC. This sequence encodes CASSVEGQGAGEQFF. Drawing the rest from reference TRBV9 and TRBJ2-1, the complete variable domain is DSGVTQTPKHLITATGQRVTLRCSPRSGDLSVYWYQQSLDQGLQFLIQYYNGEERAKGNILERFSAQQFPDLHSELNLSSLELGDSALYFCASSVEGQGAGEQFFGPGTRLTVL.

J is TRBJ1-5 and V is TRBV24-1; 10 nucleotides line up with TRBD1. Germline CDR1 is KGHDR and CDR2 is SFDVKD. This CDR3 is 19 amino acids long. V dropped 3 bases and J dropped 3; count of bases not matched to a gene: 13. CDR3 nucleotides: TGTGCCACCAGTGATGCGACAGGGGGCGCGGGATGGGACAATCAGCCCCAGCATTTT. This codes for CATSDATGGAGWDNQPQHF.

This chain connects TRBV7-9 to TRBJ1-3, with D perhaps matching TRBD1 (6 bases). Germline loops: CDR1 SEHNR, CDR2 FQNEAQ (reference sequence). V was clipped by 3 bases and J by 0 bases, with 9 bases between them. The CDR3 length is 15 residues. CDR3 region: CASSLDSVSGNTIYF. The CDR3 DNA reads TGTGCCAGCAGCTTGGACAGCGTCTCTGGAAACACCATATATTTT.

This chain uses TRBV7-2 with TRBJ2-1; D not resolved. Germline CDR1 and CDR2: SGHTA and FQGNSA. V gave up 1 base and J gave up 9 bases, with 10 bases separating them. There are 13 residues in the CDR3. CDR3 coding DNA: TGTGCCAGCAGCTTAGGCCAGGTCGGTGAGCAGTTCTTC. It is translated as CASSLGQVGEQFF.